Each of the 15 T cell receptor beta chains below was sequenced from the same sample in a study of T cell repertoires in ileal Crohn's disease. Described time point: neoterminal ileum biopsy at postoperative endoscopy, about 6 months after surgery. Here immunoSEQ multiplex PCR was the method, and the copy in TCRdb shows in-frame clones only, minus some. The data hold some 60,000 clones, with roughly nine tenths observed a single time. The sample consisted of ileal tissue. Receptors originate from an adult with Crohn's disease.

The V gene is TRBV7-9, the J gene TRBJ1-4; TRBD1 aligns across 8 bases. The CDR3 runs to 17 residues. Trimming removed 5 bases from V and 1 base from J; junction bases left unmatched: 9. Germline CDR1 reads SEHNR; CDR2 reads FQNEAQ (reference sequence). The CDR3 protein is CASSRFGQGQTNEKLFF. As DNA, the CDR3 is TGTGCCAGCAGCCGCTTTGGACAGGGCCAAACTAATGAAAAACTGTTTTTT.

The J gene is TRBJ2-2, the V gene TRBV7-9; D call uncertain. V lost 5 bases and J lost 5, with 6 bases in between. CDR3 size: 12 residues. The germline gives CDR1 SEHNR, CDR2 FQNEAQ (reference sequence). DNA for the CDR3: TGTGCCAGCAGCCTTGTTACCGGGGAGCTGTTTTTT. It specifies CASSLVTGELFF.

The CDR3 here is CASSLGLAMNTEAFF. CDR3 nucleotide sequence: TGTGCCAGCAGCTTAGGGCTAGCTATGAACACTGAAGCTTTCTTT. This rearrangement joins TRBV7-2 to TRBJ1-1; D gene uncertain. Germline loops: CDR1 SGHTA, CDR2 FQGNSA. The CDR3 runs to 15 residues. V was trimmed by 1 base and J by 0 bases, leaving 9 bases between them.

This clone was found a few times. The V gene is TRBV6-1, the J gene TRBJ1-6, with TRBD1 identical over 7 bases. The germline gives CDR1 MNHNS, CDR2 SASEGT. The CDR3 extends over 15 amino acids. V dropped 6 bases and J dropped 8; count of bases not matched to a gene: 10. The CDR3: CASSATRTGDSPLHF. The CDR3 DNA sequence: TGTGCCAGCAGCGCAACCAGAACAGGGGATTCACCCCTCCACTTT.

V usage is TRBV4-3 and J usage is TRBJ2-3, with D uncertain. The germline V gene has CDR1 LGHNA and CDR2 YSLEER. V gave up 0 bases and J gave up 8 bases, with 9 bases separating them. The CDR3 runs 13 residues. CDR3 in amino acids: CASSQDDRSTQYF. CDR3 DNA: TGCGCCAGCAGCCAAGATGATCGGTCTACGCAGTATTTT.

The chain uses TRBV5-1 and TRBJ1-6, with D possibly matching TRBD1 (5 bases). The germline V gene has CDR1 SGHRS and CDR2 YFSETQ. Trimming removed 7 bases from V and 7 bases from J, with 12 bases in between. The CDR3 spans 13 residues. The CDR3 protein is CASRGVGNSPLHF. The CDR3 DNA sequence: TGCGCCAGCCGGGGGGTTGGGAATTCACCCCTCCACTTT.

The genes are TRBV2 and TRBJ1-5; no clear D. The CDR3 has 14 amino acids. The germline V gene encodes CDR1 SNHLY and CDR2 FYNNEI. V shed 3 bases and J shed 4 bases, with 10 bases lying between them. The CDR3 nucleotides are TGTGCCAGCAGTGAGGCGGACTTTAATCAGCCCCAGCATTTT. It encodes CASSEADFNQPQHF.

The J gene is TRBJ1-2, the V gene TRBV2; the D is unclear. The CDR3 has 11 residues. Per the germline V gene, CDR1 is SNHLY and CDR2 is FYNNEI. V lost 8 bases to trimming and J lost 7 bases, with 11 bases between them. The CDR3 reads CASGAKAGYTF. CDR3 nucleotide sequence: TGTGCCAGCGGAGCCAAGGCTGGCTACACCTTC.

A single count supports this clone. The chain has TRBV15 and TRBJ1-3, with TRBD1 as a possible D gene (5 bases). The V gene lost 0 bases and the J gene lost 2 bases, with 11 bases spanning the gap. This CDR3 region has 16 residues. Germline assignment: CDR1 LNHNV and CDR2 YYDKDF (reference sequence). The CDR3 DNA follows: TGTGCCACCAGCAGAGATTTCAGGGCCGCTGGAAACACCATATATTTT. This encodes CATSRDFRAAGNTIYF. Full variable domain (rest looked up from reference TRBV15 and TRBJ1-3): DAMVIQNPRYQVTQFGKPVTLSCSQTLNHNVMYWYQQKSSQAPKLLFHYYDKDFNNEADTPDNFQSRRPNTSFCFLDIRSPGLGDTAMYLCATSRDFRAAGNTIYFGEGSWLTVV.

The V gene is TRBV28, the J gene TRBJ1-3; D is perhaps TRBD1 (5 bases). Germline assignment: CDR1 MDHEN and CDR2 SYDVKM. V was cut by 6 bases and J by 5 bases, with 14 bases left in between. The CDR3 is 14 amino acids. The CDR3 loop is CASRRDSVRNTIYF. The CDR3 DNA is TGTGCCAGCAGGCGAGACAGCGTCCGAAACACCATATATTTT.

The chain's CDR3 is CASSLGRGAGNEQFF. In DNA form, the CDR3 reads TGTGCCAGCAGCTTAGGACGGGGGGCAGGGAATGAGCAGTTCTTC. The chain joins TRBV7-9 to TRBJ2-1; TRBD2 is a possible D gene (7 bases). The germline gives CDR1 SEHNR, CDR2 FQNEAQ (reference sequence). V was cut by 1 base and J by 7 bases, with 14 bases left in between. This CDR3 comprises 15 residues. Full variable domain (rest looked up from reference TRBV7-9 and TRBJ2-1): DTGVSQNPRHKITKRGQNVTFRCDPISEHNRLYWYRQTLGQGPEFLTYFQNEAQLEKSRLLSDRFSAERPKGSFSTLEIQRTEQGDSAMYLCASSLGRGAGNEQFFGPGTRLTVL.

CDR3 coding DNA: TGCGCCAGCAGCCAAGAAGGTCCAGGGATTTTCTATGGCTACACCTTC. Its protein product is CASSQEGPGIFYGYTF. The chain has TRBV4-3 and TRBJ1-2; the D gene is possibly TRBD1 (5 bases). Deletions cut 0 bases from V and 4 bases from J, with 15 bases between. CDR3 length equals 16 residues. Per germline, CDR1 LGHNA and CDR2 YSLEER.

The genes are TRBV29-1 and TRBJ2-2; D not certain. CDR1 and CDR2 from the germline V gene are SQVTM and ANQGSEA. The CDR3 is 12 amino acids. The germline V and J ends were trimmed by 8 bases and 7 bases, with 14 bases remaining between them. The CDR3 is CSFRWASGELFF. CDR3 in DNA: TGCAGCTTTAGGTGGGCGAGCGGGGAGCTGTTTTTT.

The chain carries TRBV6-5 and TRBJ2-7; 9 bases match TRBD1. Per the germline V gene, CDR1 is MNHEY and CDR2 is SVGAGI. With V trimmed by 6 bases and J by 2 bases, 5 bases remained unmatched. There are 14 residues in the CDR3. The CDR3 coding sequence is TGTGCCAGCAGGAAGACAGGGGGGGCCTACGAGCAGTACTTC. It specifies CASRKTGGAYEQYF.

The chain couples TRBV11-2 to TRBJ2-4; the D gene is possibly TRBD1 (5 bases). The V gene lost 3 bases and the J gene lost 7 bases, with 16 bases spanning the gap. In germline, CDR1 is SGHAT, CDR2 FQNNGV. The length of the CDR3 is 15 residues. The CDR3 is CASSLFSGARNIQYF. The DNA for the CDR3 is TGTGCCAGCAGCTTGTTTAGTGGGGCGCGGAACATTCAGTACTTC.